The present entry profiles one TCR beta chain with its context. This specimen comes from a study of memory CD4+ T cells and cytomegalovirus serostatus. Single viable CD3+CD4+CD8-CD45RO+ cells were sorted as the memory CD4+ T cells. V lost 0 bases to trimming and J lost 5 bases; unmatched junction nucleotides: 4. The CDR3 covers 14 residues. Germline CDR1 SGHDN, CDR2 FVKESK. Data came from immunoSEQ multiplex PCR; TCRdb stores just in-frame clones and leaves some out. The table records tens of thousands of clones, 80% to 85% of them present only once. The receptor's source is an adult in good health and CMV-seropositive. The chain joins TRBV14 to TRBJ2-7; 7 nucleotides line up with TRBD1. The sequencing sample was made of memory CD4+ T cells from blood. The CDR3 DNA reads TGTGCCAGCAGCCAAGAGCTCGACAGGGACGAGCAGTACTTC. Encoded protein: CASSQELDRDEQYF.